The TCR beta chain described here comes from a study of OX40 agonist ivuxolimab in advanced cancers. About the study: Ivuxolimab, an antibody acting as an agonist of OX40 (CD134), was used to treat patients. Under the entry rules, prior anti-PD-1, anti-PD-L1 or anti-CTLA-4 therapy was allowed, and less than 50% had some.

Study-level points and caveats: Undetermined was the antigen specificity of the expanded peripheral T cells. CD4+ T cells averaged fewer expanded clones than CD8+ T cells.

On this clone: What it recognizes is unknown.

Trimming pared 1 base from V and 4 bases from J, leaving 11 bases between. Germline lookup yields CDR1 SGHKS and CDR2 YYEKEE (reference sequence). The CDR3 covers 14 residues. Here immunoSEQ multiplex PCR was the method, and the copy in TCRdb shows in-frame clones only, minus some. The profile shows about 50,000 clones, about nine tenths of them singletons. The sequence derives from an adult with an advanced solid tumor such as melanoma, head and neck, liver or kidney cancer. The sequences come from CD4+ or CD8+ T cells sorted from blood, collected in a trial of the OX40 agonist ivuxolimab. The chain carries TRBV5-5 and TRBJ1-1; D uncertain. CDR3 residues: CASSLYRSVTEAFF. Here the CDR3 DNA reads TGTGCCAGCAGCTTGTACCGTTCAGTCACTGAAGCTTTCTTT.